One sample yielded the 28 T cell receptor beta chains listed below, sequenced in a study of T cell responses to AZD1222 COVID-19 vaccine. Assay: immunoSEQ multiplex PCR; the TCRdb copy retains only in-frame clones and omits some. The sample contains about 73,000 clones, approximately 90% of which appear only once. The sample was peripheral blood, taken on day 0 of AZD1222 vaccination. These receptors all come from an adult in good health.

CDR3 amino acids: CASSISTSTEAFF. The CDR3 DNA sequence: TGTGCCAGTAGTATAAGTACGTCCACTGAAGCTTTCTTT. The chain uses TRBV19 and TRBJ1-1; D not certain. The germline V and J ends were trimmed by 2 bases and 4 bases, with 8 bases remaining between them. Germline-derived CDR1 and CDR2 are LNHDA and SQIVND (reference sequence). The CDR3 is 13 residues long.

This chain connects TRBV6-2 or TRBV6-3 to TRBJ2-7, with 7 bases fitting TRBD1. V shed 4 bases and J 9 bases; nucleotides not matched to a gene: 9. The CDR3 consists of 13 residues. Germline CDR1 reads MNHEY; CDR2 reads SVGEGT. Here the CDR3 reads CASSLQGNLRQYF. CDR3 in DNA: TGTGCCAGCAGTTTACAGGGGAACCTTCGGCAGTACTTC.

This rearrangement joins TRBV4-1 to TRBJ1-2; tentatively, D is TRBD1 (5 bases). Trimming pared 0 bases from V and 7 bases from J, leaving 12 bases between. This CDR3 has 14 amino acids. Per the germline V gene, CDR1 is MGHRA and CDR2 is YSYEKL. CDR3 in DNA: TGCGCCAGCAGCCAAGATGAGGGCAGGGTTGGCTACACCTTC. It specifies CASSQDEGRVGYTF.

This chain connects TRBV27 to TRBJ2-7, with 13 bases that match TRBD2. This CDR3 has 15 residues. Germline CDR1 MNHEY, CDR2 SMNVEV (reference sequence). Germline trimming cut 5 bases from V and 4 bases from J; bases unmatched to any gene: 5. Here the CDR3 DNA reads TGTGCCAGCAGTGACGGGACTAGCGGGATTTACGAGCAGTACTTC. Its translation is CASSDGTSGIYEQYF.

V and J are TRBV30 and TRBJ1-2; a possible D gene is TRBD1 (5 bases). The germline V gene encodes CDR1 GTSNPN and CDR2 SVGIG (reference sequence). The CDR3 contains 15 residues. The V and J ends lost 0 bases and 3 bases respectively, with 14 bases between them. CDR3 in DNA: TGTGCCTGGAGTGTCGGGGGAAAGGGGTACTATGGCTACACCTTC. It codes for CAWSVGGKGYYGYTF.

The rearrangement uses TRBV5-6 and TRBJ1-1; D is uncertain. Per germline, CDR1 SGHDT and CDR2 YYEEEE. The CDR3 loop spans 15 amino acids. V was shortened by 3 bases and J by 1 base, with 13 bases between the two germline ends. In DNA form, the CDR3 reads TGTGCCAGCAGCTGGGGATTCGGCCGGAACACTGAAGCTTTCTTT. It is translated as CASSWGFGRNTEAFF.

J is TRBJ1-1 and V is TRBV7-2; a weak D match, TRBD1 (6 bases). V lost 5 bases, J lost 5 bases, and 15 bases lay in between. This CDR3 region has 14 residues. In germline, CDR1 is SGHTA, CDR2 FQGNSA. The CDR3 nucleotides are TGTGCCAGCAGCCCTACGACAGGTTTTACTGAAGCTTTCTTT. Protein sequence: CASSPTTGFTEAFF.

CDR3 protein: CASNTIYEQYF. In nucleotides, the CDR3 is TGTGCCAGCAACACCATTTACGAGCAGTACTTC. The rearrangement joins TRBV28 to TRBJ2-7; D unresolved. The CDR3 consists of 11 residues. Trimming removed 7 bases from V and 4 bases from J, with 8 bases in between. Germline V gene sequence: CDR1 MDHEN, CDR2 SYDVKM.

The chain couples TRBV6-6 to TRBJ1-4; 11 bases agree with TRBD1. The CDR3 is 15 residues long. Germline-derived CDR1 and CDR2 are MNHNY and SVGAGI (reference sequence). J was trimmed by 7 bases and V by 2 bases; bases with no gene match: 3. The CDR3 nucleotides read TGTGCCAGCAGTTACCGGGACAGGGGGTCTGAAAAACTGTTTTTT. Translated: CASSYRDRGSEKLFF.

This clone came up once. The J gene is TRBJ1-6, the V gene TRBV11-2; D remains unclear. The V gene's germline CDR1 is SGHAT and CDR2 FQNNGV. Trimming pared 5 bases from V and 7 bases from J, leaving 3 bases between. This CDR3 contains 11 residues. The CDR3 nucleotides are TGTGCCAGCAGCGCAAATTCACCCCTCCACTTT. It is translated as CASSANSPLHF.

The CDR3 loop is CASSVAEGSSGNTIYF. The CDR3 DNA reads as TGTGCCAGCAGCGTAGCAGAGGGAAGCTCTGGAAACACCATATATTTT. V and J are TRBV9 and TRBJ1-3; no definite D call. Trimming cost V 0 bases and J 0 bases, with 10 bases left between them. This CDR3 has 16 residues. Germline V gene lookup returns CDR1 SGDLS and CDR2 YYNGEE.

The rearrangement uses TRBV4-1 and TRBJ2-7; 12 bases line up with TRBD1. The germline gives CDR1 MGHRA, CDR2 YSYEKL. This CDR3 is built from 15 residues. J lost 3 bases, V lost 6 bases, and 6 bases had no gene match. CDR3 bases: TGCGCCAGCAGTCCTCGGGACAGGGGGCTCTACGAGCAGTACTTC. Protein sequence: CASSPRDRGLYEQYF.

V usage is TRBV11-2 and J usage is TRBJ1-1; D gene uncertain. Germline CDR1 is SGHAT and CDR2 is FQNNGV. Trimming pared 2 bases from V and 1 base from J, leaving 11 bases between. The CDR3 extends over 15 amino acids. The CDR3 loop is CASSLTDAENTEAFF. CDR3 nucleotide sequence: TGTGCCAGCAGCTTAACAGACGCAGAGAACACTGAAGCTTTCTTT.

The table lists this clone with a count of one. The chain links TRBV5-4 to TRBJ2-1, with D tentatively TRBD1 (6 bases). Germline CDR1 and CDR2: SGHNT and YYREEE (reference sequence). This CDR3 spans 15 amino acids. Trimming pared 5 bases from V and 0 bases from J, leaving 12 bases between. CDR3 nucleotides: TGTGCCAGCAGGTTTGACAGGAGCTCCTACAATGAGCAGTTCTTC. Its translation: CASRFDRSSYNEQFF.

The chain carries TRBV6-2 or TRBV6-3 and TRBJ2-3; the D gene is possibly TRBD2 (6 bases). The CDR3 sequence is 18 residues long. Germline lookup yields CDR1 MNHEY and CDR2 SVGEGT. Trimming stripped 6 bases from V and 1 base from J, with 23 bases between. CDR3 amino acids: CASRPPGLRNAGTDTQYF. The CDR3 DNA reads as TGTGCCAGCAGACCTCCGGGACTCCGAAACGCTGGCACAGATACGCAGTATTTT.

The gene calls are TRBV28 and TRBJ2-7; D unclear. Trimming cost V 3 bases and J 2 bases, with 11 bases left between them. This CDR3 region has 14 residues. Looked up from germline, CDR1 is MDHEN and CDR2 is SYDVKM. CDR3 sequence: CASSFNRVAYEQYF. In nucleotides, the CDR3 is TGTGCCAGCAGTTTTAATAGGGTTGCCTACGAGCAGTACTTC.

This chain uses TRBV7-6 with TRBJ2-2, with a weak D call TRBD2 (6 bases). This CDR3 has 16 residues. V shed 4 bases and J shed 5 bases, with 17 bases lying between them. CDR1 and CDR2 (germline): SGHVS, FNYEAQ. Written as DNA, the CDR3 is TGTGCCAGCAGCTCCCCGCGGGACGGCCGAACCGGGGAGCTGTTTTTT. Translation gives CASSSPRDGRTGELFF.

The chain joins TRBV6-2 or TRBV6-3 to TRBJ2-2, with 10 bases matching TRBD2. Trimming cost V 5 bases and J 4 bases; bases outside gene matches: 1. CDR1 and CDR2 (germline): MNHEY, SVGEGT. The CDR3 contains 14 residues. The CDR3 spells CASSSGGATGELFF. DNA of the CDR3: TGTGCCAGCAGTAGCGGGGGGGCCACCGGGGAGCTGTTTTTT.

V usage is TRBV5-1 and J usage is TRBJ1-2; 8 bases align to TRBD1. J was trimmed by 13 bases and V by 0 bases; bases with no gene match: 14. This CDR3 has 15 amino acids. CDR1 is SGHRS and CDR2 is YFSETQ in the germline V gene. CDR3 DNA sequence: TGCGCCAGCAGCTTGGAAGTGGGCAGGGGGCCTGCTGCCACCTTC. It is translated as CASSLEVGRGPAATF.

The V call is TRBV28, the J call TRBJ2-2; 7 bases map to TRBD1. V was pared by 10 bases and J by 4 bases, with 3 bases of the junction left unmatched. The length of the CDR3 is 12 residues. CDR1 MDHEN and CDR2 SYDVKM come from the germline V gene. The CDR3 loop reads CAIQGSTGELFF. For the CDR3, the DNA is TGTGCCATACAGGGGTCCACCGGGGAGCTGTTTTTT. Filled out from reference TRBV28 and TRBJ2-2, the complete variable domain reads DVKVTQSSRYLVKRTGEKVFLECVQDMDHENMFWYRQDPGLGLRLIYFSYDVKMKEKGDIPEGYSVSREKKERFSLILESASTNQTSMYLCAIQGSTGELFFGEGSRLTVL.

The chain joins TRBV5-1 to TRBJ2-5; TRBD1 aligns across 7 bases. The germline V gene encodes CDR1 SGHRS and CDR2 YFSETQ. The CDR3 extends over 16 amino acids. V was pared by 3 bases and J by 3 bases, with 11 bases of the junction left unmatched. CDR3 in DNA: TGCGCCAGCAGCTCTCAACCCCTGACAGGGAAAGAGACCCAGTACTTC. This sequence encodes CASSSQPLTGKETQYF.

The chain joins TRBV7-2 to TRBJ2-3, with TRBD1 matching 7 bases. The ends lost 2 bases at V and 1 base at J; junction bases unmatched: 6. The CDR3 covers 16 residues. Germline V lookup: CDR1 SGHTA, CDR2 FQGNSA. The CDR3 sequence: CASSLYRTGGTDTQYF. The CDR3 nucleotides read TGTGCCAGCAGCTTATATCGGACAGGCGGCACAGATACGCAGTATTTT. Variable domain in full (rest from reference TRBV7-2 and TRBJ2-3): GAGVSQSPSNKVTEKGKDVELRCDPISGHTALYWYRQSLGQGLEFLIYFQGNSAPDKSGLPSDRFSAERTGGSVSTLTIQRTQQEDSAVYLCASSLYRTGGTDTQYFGPGTRLTVL.

The gene calls are TRBV9 and TRBJ2-7; D not certain. The CDR3 sequence is 13 residues long. The germline CDR1 and CDR2 sequences are SGDLS and YYNGEE. The germline V and J ends were trimmed by 1 base and 6 bases, with 11 bases remaining between them. CDR3 region: CASSVTISGEQYF. In nucleotides, the CDR3 is TGTGCCAGCAGCGTAACCATAAGTGGCGAGCAGTACTTC.

This rearrangement joins TRBV7-9 to TRBJ2-2, with 11 nucleotides matching TRBD2. This CDR3 is built from 16 residues. V was clipped by 5 bases and J by 4 bases; unmatched bases: 6. Germline CDR1 SEHNR, CDR2 FQNEAQ (reference sequence). The CDR3 here is CASSTSGRVSTGELFF. CDR3 nucleotides: TGTGCCAGCAGCACTAGCGGGAGAGTGAGCACCGGGGAGCTGTTTTTT.

The V call is TRBV6-4, the J call TRBJ2-2; tentative D call: TRBD2 (5 bases). Looked up from germline, CDR1 is MRHNA and CDR2 is SNTAGT. CDR3 length: 14 amino acids. V dropped 3 bases and J dropped 5 bases, with 10 bases sitting between them. CDR3 sequence (DNA): TGTGCCAGCAGTGAAGGAGGATGGACCGGGGAGCTGTTTTTT. As protein: CASSEGGWTGELFF.

The chain combines TRBV10-1 with TRBJ2-2; TRBD2 aligns across 8 bases. V shed 2 bases, J shed 4 bases, and the junction held 3 bases outside the gene matches. The germline gives CDR1 WNHNN, CDR2 SYGVQD (reference sequence). The CDR3 contains 15 residues. The CDR3 sequence: CASSEGLAGTGELFF. CDR3 sequence (DNA): TGCGCCAGCAGTGAGGGGCTAGCGGGCACCGGGGAGCTGTTTTTT.

This clone was seen a single time. The J gene is TRBJ1-6, the V gene TRBV6-2 or TRBV6-3; no clear D. Trimming cost V 6 bases and J 7 bases, with 10 bases left between them. The CDR3 covers 13 residues. Germline V CDR1 and CDR2: MNHEY, SVGEGT. CDR3: CASSLTVNSPLHF. The CDR3, as DNA: TGTGCCAGCAGCCTAACAGTAAATTCACCCCTCCACTTT.

V gene TRBV28 combines with J gene TRBJ1-1, with D hard to call. This CDR3 has 16 amino acids. Germline V gene data show CDR1 as MDHEN and CDR2 as SYDVKM. The V end lost 6 bases, the J end lost 0 bases, and 17 bases lay between the germline ends. CDR3 sequence reads: CASSSTTRAVNTEAFF. As DNA, the CDR3 is TGTGCCAGCAGCTCAACAACCCGGGCCGTGAACACTGAAGCTTTCTTT.